The sequence of this T cell receptor (beta chain) was determined in a study of lymphopenia after photon versus proton radiotherapy. Points from the study as a whole: Survival link was tested only in deceased patients; proton benefit remains a possibility. Proton therapy kept repertoires fairly stable, unlike photons, which gained effector/memory cells.

The V gene's germline CDR1 is KGHSH and CDR2 LQKENI. The CDR3 is 14 amino acids. V shed 3 bases, J shed 1 base, and the junction held 2 bases outside the gene matches. As regards this clone: As yet, its antigen is unknown.

The data were produced by immunoSEQ multiplex PCR, yet TCRdb's version contains in-frame clones alone and is incomplete. There are around 64,000 clones in the sample; about nine tenths occur only once, and roughly 13% lies in the top ten. The rearrangement links TRBV18 to TRBJ2-7; 8 positions agree with TRBD1. This material consisted of peripheral blood, taken from a patient treated with proton-based radiotherapy. The receptor's source is a man at least 80 years old with esophageal cancer. The CDR3 loop reads CASSPGQESYEQYF. CDR3 coding DNA: TGTGCCAGCTCACCGGGACAGGAGTCCTACGAGCAGTACTTC.